The source of this TCR beta chain is a study of blood T cell repertoires in COVID-19. V was cut by 6 bases and J by 1 base, with 12 bases left in between. This CDR3 region has 14 residues. Germline-derived CDR1 and CDR2 are MNHEY and SVGAGI. Original handling: Estimation of nucleated cell counts relied on the amplification of reference gene primers. Method: immunoSEQ multiplex PCR; TCRdb's copy keeps in-frame clones and lacks some. That table is the source of V, J and clone size, and D and trimming were worked out from the DNA. The sample shows roughly 200,000 clones, around 90% of them seen only once.

Sequences were obtained from peripheral blood. The receptor's source is a man between 18 and 29 years old with active or convalescent COVID-19. The chain joins TRBV6-5 to TRBJ2-5; a possible D gene is TRBD1 (6 bases). The CDR3 nucleotides are TGTGCCAGCAGCCGACAGGTCGGCCAAGAGACCCAGTACTTC. This translates into CASSRQVGQETQYF.